This T cell receptor (beta chain) was sequenced in a study of tumor-infiltrating lymphocytes in primary liver carcinoma. Across the whole study: The five patients, who were men and women, ranged in age from 30 to 69 years. The study obtained roughly 3.65 to 7.5 million productive TCRbeta reads per sample, similar across tissue types. Notes on the study in general: The overlap of tumor-adjacent and tumor-blood pairs was smaller than that of tumor region pairs.

Points on this clonotype: What it recognizes is unknown. One base away lies a much larger clone, so this may be a sequencing read error.

This CDR3 is 15 amino acids long. Per the germline V gene, CDR1 is MGHRA and CDR2 is YSYEKL. V was clipped by 1 base and J by 0 bases, with 8 bases between them. TCR beta cDNA was prepared out of roughly 0.5 ug total RNA by means of a constant-region primer. Generation of the TCR beta libraries relied on three nested multiplex PCR rounds using slightly modified ARM-PCR. The opening two PCR rounds, 10 cycles each, paired TRBV1-TRBV30 forward primers with a C-beta reverse primer. From the multiplex PCR reads, TCRdb called clonotypes with MiXCR, one entry per CDR3 protein. The sample has roughly 86,000 distinct CDR3 sequences; roughly 70% are singletons. Scientists recovered RNA and DNA together from roughly 18-30 mg of unsorted bulk tissue. Surgical resection served as treatment for the primary liver carcinoma of these patients.

The V call is TRBV4-1, the J call TRBJ2-3, with D unclear. The specimen sequenced was tumor-adjacent normal liver tissue. This sequence originates from a man aged 40-55 years with primary liver carcinoma and hepatitis B virus infection. CDR3 residues: CASSQGRNSTDTQYF. DNA for the CDR3: TGCGCCAGCAGCCAAGGCAGGAACAGCACAGATACGCAGTATTTT.